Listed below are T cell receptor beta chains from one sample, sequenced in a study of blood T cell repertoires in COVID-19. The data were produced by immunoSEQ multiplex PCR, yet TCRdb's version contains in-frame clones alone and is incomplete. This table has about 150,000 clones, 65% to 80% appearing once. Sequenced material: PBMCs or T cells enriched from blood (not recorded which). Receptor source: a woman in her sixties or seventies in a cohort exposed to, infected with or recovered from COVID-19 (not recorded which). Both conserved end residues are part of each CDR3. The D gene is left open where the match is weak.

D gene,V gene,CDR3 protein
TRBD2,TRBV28,CASRGLAENQETQYF
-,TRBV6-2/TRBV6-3,CASSGLQGSASGNTIYF
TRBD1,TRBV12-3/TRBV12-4,CASQQGENQPQHF
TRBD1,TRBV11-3,CASRRTGAYEQYF
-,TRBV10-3,CATGQLYTEAFF
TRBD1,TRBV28,CASSHHRGRSYNSPLHF
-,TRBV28,CASQEGAHQPQHF
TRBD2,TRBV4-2,CASSQDLTSGVVQYF
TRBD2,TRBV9,CASSVVGGAYNEQFF
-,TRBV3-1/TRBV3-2,CASSQEGEGGNTIYF
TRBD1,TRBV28,CASSSTGGQYGYTF
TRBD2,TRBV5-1,CASSEGAGEGTDTQYF
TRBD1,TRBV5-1,CASSFGQAGYTF
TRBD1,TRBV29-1,CSADRGATDTQYF
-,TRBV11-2,CASSVIRGSYNEQFF
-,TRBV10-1,CASSATDTQYF
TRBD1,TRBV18,CASSPPANRGNEQFF
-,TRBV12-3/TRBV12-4,CASSLGGDTQYF
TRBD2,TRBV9,CASSEKLAGGETQYF
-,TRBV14,CASSQCPSGEYQPQHF
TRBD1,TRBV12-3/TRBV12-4,CASSGDRAGGYTF
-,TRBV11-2,CASGPQTDTEAFF
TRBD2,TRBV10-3,CAISGLADNEQFF
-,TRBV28,CASSFMAGVGNTIYF
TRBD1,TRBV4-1,CASRPTGATNQPQHF
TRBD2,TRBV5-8,CASGGGTRADTQYF
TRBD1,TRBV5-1,CASSPRPGTGEQPQHF
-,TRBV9,CASSNTGRYTGELFF
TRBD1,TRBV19,CASNEYRGTEAFF
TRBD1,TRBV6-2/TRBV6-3,CASSSDRGIFNEQFF
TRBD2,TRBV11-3,CASSLNSRLAGNYEQYF
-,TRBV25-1,CASSEPPSQPQHF
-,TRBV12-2,CASRLDRQGETQYF
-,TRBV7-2,CASSQTRNTGELFF
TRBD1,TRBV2,CASRGTGGNQPQHF